Shown below are 16 T cell receptor beta chains from a single sample sequenced in a study of technical replicates of blood from a handful of donors. Produced via immunoSEQ multiplex PCR; TCRdb's table is partial and in-frame only. This table has over 70,000 clones, 85% to 95% appearing once. The specimen was PBMCs. These receptors were taken from a human donor in good health. Some clones in this sample may be carry-over from other donors' samples.

The chain combines TRBV28 with TRBJ1-2, with 7 bases fitting TRBD1. V shed 4 bases and J 7 bases; nucleotides not matched to a gene: 9. CDR1 and CDR2 (germline): MDHEN, SYDVKM. The CDR3 length is 14 residues. The CDR3 bases are TGTGCCAGCAGTTCAAATACAGGGGTGACTGGCTACACCTTC. Residues: CASSSNTGVTGYTF.

The V gene is TRBV30, the J gene TRBJ2-2; D possibly corresponds to TRBD2 (5 bases). The CDR3 consists of 14 residues. Trimming removed 0 bases from V and 8 bases from J, with 13 bases in between. In germline, CDR1 is GTSNPN, CDR2 SVGIG (reference sequence). As DNA, the CDR3 is TGTGCCTGGAGTGTACGGGTCAGAGGGGGGGAGCTGTTTTTT. Amino acid sequence: CAWSVRVRGGELFF.

The chain links TRBV2 to TRBJ1-2; D unresolved. The CDR3 runs to 13 residues. Per germline, CDR1 SNHLY and CDR2 FYNNEI. V lost 6 bases and J lost 6, with 14 bases in between. CDR3 DNA sequence: TGTGCCAGCAGCCCGGGCACTAGGGATGGCTACACCTTC. Protein sequence: CASSPGTRDGYTF.

V is TRBV5-5 and J is TRBJ2-1; maybe TRBD2 (6 bases). This CDR3 spans 16 amino acids. Trimming took 4 bases from V and 3 from J, leaving 17 bases between them. The germline CDR1 and CDR2 sequences are SGHKS and YYEKEE (reference sequence). In nucleotides, the CDR3 is TGTGCCAGCAGCCTTTGGAGGGTGACGGACTACAATGAGCAGTTCTTC. This sequence encodes CASSLWRVTDYNEQFF.

V is TRBV7-2 and J is TRBJ1-2; 9 nucleotides align to TRBD1. Trimming at V came to 5 bases and at J to 6 bases, leaving 4 bases not matched to a gene. The CDR3 is made up of 13 amino acids. The V gene's germline CDR1 is SGHTA and CDR2 FQGNSA. The CDR3 sequence: CASSPGQGNGYTF. For the CDR3, the DNA is TGTGCCAGCAGCCCTGGACAGGGGAATGGCTACACCTTC.

V usage is TRBV30 and J usage is TRBJ1-1, with TRBD1 as a possible D gene (6 bases). The germline V gene encodes CDR1 GTSNPN and CDR2 SVGIG (reference sequence). Trimming removed 1 base at V and 0 bases at J, with 12 bases between. The CDR3 sequence is 15 residues long. CDR3 nucleotides: TGTGCCTGGAGTGGTTGGGACACTATGAACACTGAAGCTTTCTTT. Translating it yields CAWSGWDTMNTEAFF.

Turning to this clone: Germline is not matched at one junction end, which may reflect a read error. This chain joins TRBV29-1 and TRBJ2-2; weak D call: TRBD1 (5 bases). The CDR3 has 14 residues. Per germline, CDR1 SQVTM and CDR2 ANQGSEA. CDR3 in amino acids: CSALTPGNAGELFF. In DNA, the CDR3 is TGCAGCGCCCTAACCCCAGGGAACGCCGGGGAGCTGTTTTTT.

The chain joins TRBV5-1 to TRBJ2-7; 10 bases map to TRBD2. With V trimmed by 4 bases and J by 2 bases, 6 bases remained unmatched. CDR3 length equals 15 residues. Germline CDR1 and CDR2: SGHRS and YFSETQ. The CDR3 DNA reads as TGCGCCAGCAGCACCATAGCGGGGGGCCCCTACGAGCAGTACTTC. Amino acid sequence: CASSTIAGGPYEQYF.

This rearrangement joins TRBV19 to TRBJ2-6; the D gene is possibly TRBD1 (5 bases). Germline loops: CDR1 LNHDA, CDR2 SQIVND (reference sequence). V was shortened by 2 bases and J by 0 bases, with 11 bases between the two germline ends. The CDR3 sequence is 17 residues long. In DNA, the CDR3 is TGTGCCAGTAGTATAACTGGGGCCCACTCTGGGGCCAACGTCCTGACTTTC. Translation: CASSITGAHSGANVLTF.

The chain is built from TRBV30 and TRBJ2-7, with 7 bases fitting TRBD2. The germline gives CDR1 GTSNPN, CDR2 SVGIG (reference sequence). The ends lost 4 bases at V and 3 bases at J; junction bases unmatched: 6. This CDR3 spans 13 amino acids. The chain's CDR3 is CAWNRGVDYEQYF. In DNA form, the CDR3 reads TGTGCCTGGAATCGGGGGGTGGACTACGAGCAGTACTTC.

The V call is TRBV7-2, the J call TRBJ2-7; TRBD2 matches 11 bases. Losses at the gene ends were 5 bases for V and 4 bases for J; bases not matched to a gene: 4. CDR1 is SGHTA and CDR2 is FQGNSA in the germline V gene. This CDR3 is 14 amino acids long. The DNA for the CDR3 is TGTGCCAGCAGCGTTAGCGGGGGGGCGTACGAGCAGTACTTC. Protein: CASSVSGGAYEQYF.

The chain is built from TRBV7-8 and TRBJ2-7, with TRBD1 matching 9 bases. CDR3 length equals 12 residues. Germline CDR1 and CDR2: SGHVS and FQNEAQ. Losses at the gene ends were 5 bases for V and 11 bases for J; bases not matched to a gene: 7. CDR3 residues: CASSPRGTGKYF. The DNA of the CDR3 is TGTGCCAGCAGCCCCCGGGGGACAGGGAAGTACTTC.

The chain carries TRBV7-9 and TRBJ2-1; D not certain. The CDR3 sequence is 14 residues long. V gave up 1 base and J gave up 5 bases, with 9 bases separating them. In germline, CDR1 is SEHNR, CDR2 FQNEAQ (reference sequence). The CDR3 is CASSLGAGNNEQFF. CDR3 in DNA: TGTGCCAGCAGCTTAGGGGCAGGTAACAATGAGCAGTTCTTC. The entire variable domain, with the rest obtained from reference TRBV7-9 and TRBJ2-1, is as follows: DTGVSQNPRHKITKRGQNVTFRCDPISEHNRLYWYRQTLGQGPEFLTYFQNEAQLEKSRLLSDRFSAERPKGSFSTLEIQRTEQGDSAMYLCASSLGAGNNEQFFGPGTRLTVL.

J is TRBJ2-3 and V is TRBV19; TRBD1 matches 7 bases. Trimming removed 1 base from V and 1 base from J; junction bases left unmatched: 2. The CDR3 covers 15 residues. Per the germline V gene, CDR1 is LNHDA and CDR2 is SQIVND (reference sequence). The CDR3 DNA reads as TGTGCCAGTAGTATAGCCCAGGGGGGCACAGATACGCAGTATTTT. It specifies CASSIAQGGTDTQYF.

This sequence joins TRBV7-9 and TRBJ2-1, with D maybe TRBD2 (5 bases). Trimming took off 5 bases at V and 2 bases at J, with 16 bases between the two ends. Germline V gives CDR1 SEHNR, CDR2 FQNEAQ (reference sequence). The CDR3 contains 16 residues. The DNA for the CDR3 is TGTGCCAGCAGCCCGCGAAGCGGCGATACCTACAATGAGCAGTTCTTC. Translation: CASSPRSGDTYNEQFF.

The rearrangement uses TRBV4-1 and TRBJ2-7, with 10 bases matching TRBD1. The junction had 5 bases not matched to a gene; V was cut back by 3 bases and J by 3 bases. The CDR3 loop spans 15 amino acids. The germline V gene encodes CDR1 MGHRA and CDR2 YSYEKL. This CDR3 is CASSQPGQGIYEQYF. CDR3 sequence (DNA): TGCGCCAGCAGCCAGCCGGGACAGGGGATCTACGAGCAGTACTTC.